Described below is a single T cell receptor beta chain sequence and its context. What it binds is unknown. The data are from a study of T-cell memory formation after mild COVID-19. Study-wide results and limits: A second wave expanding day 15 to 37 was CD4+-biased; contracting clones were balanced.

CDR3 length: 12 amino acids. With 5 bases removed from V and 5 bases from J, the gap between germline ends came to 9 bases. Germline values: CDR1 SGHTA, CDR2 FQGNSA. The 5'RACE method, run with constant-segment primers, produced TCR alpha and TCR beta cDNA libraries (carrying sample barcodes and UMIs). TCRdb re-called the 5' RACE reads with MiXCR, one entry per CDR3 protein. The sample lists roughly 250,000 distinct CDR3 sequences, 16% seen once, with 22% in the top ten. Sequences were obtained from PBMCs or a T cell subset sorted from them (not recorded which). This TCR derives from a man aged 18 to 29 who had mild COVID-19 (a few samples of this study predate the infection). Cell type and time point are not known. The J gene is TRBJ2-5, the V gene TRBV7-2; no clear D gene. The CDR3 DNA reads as TGTGCCAGCAGCCCGGTCATGGAGACCCAGTACTTC. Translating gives CASSPVMETQYF.